Each of the 5 T cell receptor beta chains below was sequenced from the same sample in a study of tumor-infiltrating lymphocytes in primary liver carcinoma. RNA isolated from unsorted whole blood supplied the blood RNA, with germline DNA also extracted. The researchers produced TCR beta cDNA from about 510 ng total RNA with a constant-region primer. ARM-PCR, slightly modified, supplied the TCR beta libraries through three nested multiplex PCR rounds. The first two PCR rounds used TRBV1-TRBV30 forward primers with a C-beta reverse primer, 9 to 11 cycles each. TCRdb processed the multiplex PCR reads anew with MiXCR; each CDR3 protein has one entry. This table holds hundreds of thousands of distinct CDR3 sequences, 50% to 70% found once. The sample was peripheral blood. The origin of the receptors is a middle-aged man with primary liver carcinoma and hepatitis B virus infection.

The chain has TRBV7-2 and TRBJ1-2; TRBD1 matches 8 bases. Trimming removed 3 bases from V and 8 bases from J; junction bases left unmatched: 2. The CDR3 sequence is 12 residues long. Looked up from germline, CDR1 is SGHTA and CDR2 is FQGNSA. The DNA of the CDR3 is TGTGCCAGCAGCTTTCGGGACAGGGGCTACACCTTC. Its translation: CASSFRDRGYTF.

This chain links TRBV5-1 with TRBJ2-1; D might be TRBD1 (6 bases). V gave up 4 bases and J gave up 2 bases, with 10 bases separating them. Germline V CDR1 and CDR2: SGHRS, YFSETQ. CDR3 length equals 14 residues. The CDR3: CASSGGQPYNEQFF. The DNA for the CDR3 is TGCGCCAGCAGCGGTGGACAGCCCTACAATGAGCAGTTCTTC.

This clonotype has at least ten counts. This chain uses TRBV6-1 with TRBJ1-1, with 10 positions matching TRBD1. The CDR3 consists of 16 residues. The germline CDR1 and CDR2 sequences are MNHNS and SASEGT. Trimming at V came to 1 base and at J to 3 bases, leaving 5 bases not matched to a gene. CDR3 sequence (DNA): TGTGCCAGCAGTGAAGGACAGGGGGCGAGGGACACTGAAGCTTTCTTT. Translated: CASSEGQGARDTEAFF.

As concerns this clonotype: The final CDR3 position lacks the conserved phenylalanine or tryptophan, pointing to a likely read error. The chain employs TRBV6-1 and TRBJ1-2; D gene uncertain. Trimming removed 4 bases from V and 5 bases from J, with 11 bases in between. The CDR3 extends over 13 amino acids. CDR1 and CDR2 (germline): MNHNS, SASEGT. CDR3 sequence (DNA): TGTGCCAGCAGTGTTCGGGAGAATTATGGCTACACCCTC. It translates to CASSVRENYGYTL.

This clonotype was observed at least ten times. This sequence joins TRBV6-2 or TRBV6-3 and TRBJ1-5, with 7 bases identical to TRBD1. The length of the CDR3 is 14 residues. Germline CDR1 is MNHEY and CDR2 is SVGEGT. The V segment lost 7 bases and the J segment 3 bases; nucleotides outside the gene matches: 6. The CDR3 region has the DNA TGTGCCAGCACTCAGACAGGGAACAATCAGCCCCAGCATTTT. Encoded protein: CASTQTGNNQPQHF.